These 17 T cell receptor beta chains were sequenced from one sample in a study of cytomegalovirus exposure and HLA in healthy donors. Vbeta (60) and Jbeta (13) primers were used in the PCR. Libraries were prepared by immunoSEQ multiplex PCR; TCRdb keeps only in-frame clonotypes and omits some of them. The data show under 150,000 clones, about 78% seen once. The source material was PBMCs. The receptors were sampled from a human donor in good health.

The rearrangement uses TRBV28 and TRBJ1-2; TRBD1 aligns across 8 bases. CDR1 is MDHEN, CDR2 SYDVKM, per germline. The CDR3 is made up of 13 amino acids. The trim removed 5 bases at V and 4 bases at J, leaving 3 bases unmatched. DNA of the CDR3: TGTGCCAGCAGTACCGGACAGGGCTATGGCTACACCTTC. Encoded protein: CASSTGQGYGYTF.

This clone showed up just once. The V and J genes are TRBV7-9 and TRBJ2-7; 9 bases agree with TRBD1. The V gene's germline CDR1 is SEHNR and CDR2 FQNEAQ (reference sequence). V shed 8 bases, J shed 5 bases, and the junction held 7 bases outside the gene matches. The CDR3 has 13 residues. In nucleotides, the CDR3 is TGTGCCAGCGGGACAGGGTCGTATCACGAGCAGTACTTC. Residues: CASGTGSYHEQYF.

This chain links TRBV2 with TRBJ2-4; 9 positions agree with TRBD1. Germline trimming cut 2 bases from V and 8 bases from J; bases unmatched to any gene: 7. This CDR3 contains 15 residues. The germline CDR1 and CDR2 sequences are SNHLY and FYNNEI. The CDR3 DNA sequence: TGTGCCAGCAGTGAACTGGGACAGGGTGTGGACATTCAGTACTTC. Protein: CASSELGQGVDIQYF.

This chain links TRBV27 with TRBJ1-2; 7 bases align to TRBD1. CDR3 length equals 14 residues. Per the germline V gene, CDR1 is MNHEY and CDR2 is SMNVEV (reference sequence). The J segment lost 5 bases and the V segment lost 5 bases, leaving 8 bases of the junction unmatched. The CDR3 DNA sequence: TGTGCCAGCAGTGCCCACAGGGGAGAGTATGGCTACACCTTC. Protein: CASSAHRGEYGYTF.

The CDR3 nucleotides are TGTGCCAGCAGCTCCGGACAGGGGTATTATAATGAAAAACTGTTTTTT. Protein sequence: CASSSGQGYYNEKLFF. The chain uses TRBV5-6 and TRBJ1-4, with 9 bases aligning to TRBD1. The V and J ends lost 3 bases and 4 bases, in that order; junction bases with no gene match: 7. Germline CDR1 and CDR2: SGHDT and YYEEEE. The CDR3 extends over 16 amino acids.

This clone was recorded a few times. This chain connects TRBV19 to TRBJ2-1; TRBD2 aligns across 15 bases. The CDR3 is made up of 15 amino acids. V dropped 6 bases and J dropped 10; count of bases not matched to a gene: 7. The germline V gene has CDR1 LNHDA and CDR2 SQIVND (reference sequence). In nucleotides, the CDR3 is TGTGCCAGTAGCGGACTAGCGGGGGGGCCGGTGGAGCAGTTCTTC. This gives the protein CASSGLAGGPVEQFF.

The chain employs TRBV18 and TRBJ2-3; 11 nucleotides agree with TRBD2. V gave up 2 bases and J gave up 5 bases; unmatched junction bases: 9. The CDR3 is made up of 17 amino acids. Germline V gene data show CDR1 as KGHSH and CDR2 as LQKENI. CDR3 DNA: TGTGCCAGCTCACCATTAGCGGGGGGGCCTGTTGGAGATACGCAGTATTTT. Amino acids: CASSPLAGGPVGDTQYF.

V gene TRBV29-1 combines with J gene TRBJ1-5; D unresolved. Per the germline V gene, CDR1 is SQVTM and CDR2 is ANQGSEA. V was cut by 6 bases and J by 4 bases, with 13 bases left in between. This CDR3 has 13 residues. In DNA, the CDR3 is TGCAGCGTCCAATATAAGCTTAATCAGCCCCAGCATTTT. This encodes CSVQYKLNQPQHF.

This clone was detected only once. V and J are TRBV5-8 and TRBJ2-7; 7 positions agree with TRBD1. Germline CDR1 is SGHTS and CDR2 is YDEGEE. V was pared by 4 bases and J by 2 bases, with 9 bases of the junction left unmatched. CDR3 length: 15 amino acids. The CDR3 bases are TGTGCCAGCAGCGGGCGACAGGGTCCCCCCTACGAGCAGTACTTC. Translation gives CASSGRQGPPYEQYF. The full variable domain, with the rest looked up from reference TRBV5-8 and TRBJ2-7, is EAGVTQSPTHLIKTRGQQATLRCSPISGHTSVYWYQQALGLGLQFLLWYDEGEERNRGNFPPRFSGRQFPNYSSELNVNALELEDSALYLCASSGRQGPPYEQYFGPGTRLTVT.

This clone was found once. The chain combines TRBV27 with TRBJ1-2; 10 positions match TRBD1. Germline V gene sequence: CDR1 MNHEY, CDR2 SMNVEV (reference sequence). V was pared by 5 bases and J by 6 bases, with 3 bases of the junction left unmatched. This CDR3 is built from 13 residues. The CDR3 protein is CASSHGTGDGYTF. The DNA for the CDR3 is TGTGCCAGCAGTCACGGGACAGGGGATGGCTACACCTTC.

The CDR3 is CASSGTAESYEQYF. In DNA form, the CDR3 reads TGTGCCAGCAGCGGGACAGCCGAGTCCTACGAGCAGTACTTC. J is TRBJ2-7 and V is TRBV9; tentative D call: TRBD1 (6 bases). Trimming stripped 3 bases from V and 1 base from J, with 11 bases between. From germline, CDR1 is SGDLS and CDR2 YYNGEE. CDR3 length equals 14 residues.

The V and J genes are TRBV30 and TRBJ1-1, with TRBD1 as a possible D gene (6 bases). Germline-derived CDR1 and CDR2 are GTSNPN and SVGIG (reference sequence). The CDR3 spans 13 residues. V dropped 5 bases and J dropped 0 bases, with 10 bases sitting between them. The CDR3 loop is CAWGTGLNTEAFF. The CDR3 DNA reads TGTGCCTGGGGAACAGGGTTGAACACTGAAGCTTTCTTT.

The rearrangement uses TRBV6-5 and TRBJ2-5; the match to TRBD1 covers 11 bases. V was clipped by 2 bases and J by 4 bases; unmatched bases: 6. CDR1 and CDR2 from the germline V gene are MNHEY and SVGAGI. The CDR3 contains 16 residues. The CDR3 loop is CASSYVRTGGGETQYF. The DNA for the CDR3 is TGTGCCAGCAGTTACGTCCGGACAGGGGGCGGAGAGACCCAGTACTTC.

This clone was recorded once. The rearrangement links TRBV29-1 to TRBJ2-3; 7 bases map to TRBD1. The CDR3 totals 15 residues. Germline CDR1 SQVTM, CDR2 ANQGSEA. The J segment lost 1 base and the V segment lost 7 bases, leaving 11 bases of the junction unmatched. In DNA form, the CDR3 reads TGCAGCGGGGTCCGGGCAGGGGGAGGCACAGATACGCAGTATTTT. This translates into CSGVRAGGGTDTQYF.

V is TRBV5-5 and J is TRBJ2-3, with 7 bases aligning to TRBD2. This CDR3 contains 15 residues. The germline V gene has CDR1 SGHKS and CDR2 YYEKEE (reference sequence). The junction had 3 bases not matched to a gene; V was cut back by 2 bases and J by 0 bases. CDR3 nucleotide sequence: TGTGCCAGCAGCTTCGACGGGGGGAGCACAGATACGCAGTATTTT. It is translated as CASSFDGGSTDTQYF. Using reference TRBV5-5 and TRBJ2-3 for the parts outside the CDR3, the full variable domain is DAGVTQSPTHLIKTRGQQVTLRCSPISGHKSVSWYQQVLGQGPQFIFQYYEKEERGRGNFPDRFSARQFPNYSSELNVNALLLGDSALYLCASSFDGGSTDTQYFGPGTRLTVL.

J is TRBJ2-5 and V is TRBV18; 9 bases are a match to TRBD2. This CDR3 contains 18 residues. CDR1 is KGHSH, CDR2 LQKENI, per germline. Trimming took 4 bases from V and 2 from J; bases not matched to a gene: 14. This CDR3 reads CASSHREIAGVSQETQYF. The CDR3 nucleotides read TGTGCCAGCTCACATCGGGAAATAGCGGGAGTTTCTCAAGAGACCCAGTACTTC.

V and J are TRBV30 and TRBJ1-5; 9 bases agree with TRBD1. Looked up from germline, CDR1 is GTSNPN and CDR2 is SVGIG (reference sequence). With 5 bases clipped from V and 4 bases from J, the junction kept 0 bases outside the gene matches. This CDR3 region has 12 residues. The CDR3 DNA reads as TGTGCCTGGGGACAGGGGAATCAGCCCCAGCATTTT. It encodes CAWGQGNQPQHF.